This TCR beta chain was observed in a study of blood T cell repertoires in COVID-19. Method: immunoSEQ multiplex PCR; TCRdb's copy keeps in-frame clones and lacks some. Of more than 80,000 clones in the sample, 80% to 95% were seen once. The CDR3 extends over 17 amino acids. From germline, CDR1 is MDHEN and CDR2 SYDVKM. V gave up 8 bases and J gave up 3 bases, with 23 bases separating them. Sample: peripheral blood. The chain joins TRBV28 to TRBJ2-1; tentatively, D is TRBD2 (6 bases). This TCR was recovered from a man aged 18-30 years with COVID-19, enrolled during active disease. The CDR3 reads CASESTFGAGIYNEQFF. CDR3 coding DNA: TGTGCCAGCGAGTCCACCTTTGGGGCGGGAATCTACAATGAGCAGTTCTTC.